Each of the 5 T cell receptor beta chains below was sequenced from the same sample in a study of blood T cell repertoires in COVID-19. Profiled with immunoSEQ multiplex PCR; TCRdb holds only in-frame clones, not every one. This table holds roughly 86,000 clones, almost 85% found once. The material sequenced was peripheral blood. Receptors originate from a human donor in a cohort sampled during active COVID-19.

The V gene is TRBV30, the J gene TRBJ1-5; maybe TRBD1 (6 bases). Germline assignment: CDR1 GTSNPN and CDR2 SVGIG (reference sequence). The CDR3 has 17 amino acids. Trimming removed 0 bases from V and 0 bases from J, with 15 bases in between. DNA for the CDR3: TGTGCCTGGAGTGTCGCCAGGGGAACTTATAGCAATCAGCCCCAGCATTTT. Translating it yields CAWSVARGTYSNQPQHF.

V gene TRBV7-9 combines with J gene TRBJ1-4; 7 bases map to TRBD1. CDR3 length equals 14 residues. Germline CDR1 reads SEHNR; CDR2 reads FQNEAQ (reference sequence). J lost 8 bases, V lost 3 bases, and 6 bases had no gene match. Written as DNA, the CDR3 is TGTGCCAGCAGCTTCAGGGGGGTGAGGGAAAAACTGTTTTTT. This codes for CASSFRGVREKLFF.

The chain carries TRBV27 and TRBJ2-3; 9 bases map to TRBD2. The CDR3 length is 13 residues. Germline V CDR1 and CDR2: MNHEY, SMNVEV (reference sequence). Trimming took 6 bases from V and 10 from J; bases not matched to a gene: 8. CDR3 coding DNA: TGTGCCAGCAGGGGACTAGCCCCGTTTCCGCAGTATTTT. It translates to CASRGLAPFPQYF.

This clone was picked up a small number of times. The V call is TRBV3-1 (or the pseudogene TRBV3-2), the J call TRBJ1-2; possible D gene TRBD1, 6 bases. The CDR3 consists of 15 residues. Germline CDR1 and CDR2: LGHDT and YNNKEL (reference sequence). The V gene lost 0 bases and the J gene lost 4 bases, with 12 bases spanning the gap. This CDR3 is CASSQDPDSFYGYTF. The CDR3, as DNA: TGTGCCAGCAGCCAAGATCCGGACAGCTTCTATGGCTACACCTTC.

The V gene is TRBV15, the J gene TRBJ2-3, with 7 bases matching TRBD1. J lost 2 bases, V lost 7 bases, and 9 bases had no gene match. The V gene's germline CDR1 is LNHNV and CDR2 YYDKDF (reference sequence). The CDR3 is made up of 15 amino acids. CDR3 DNA: TGTGCCACCAACAGGGGAGAACGGATCACAGATACGCAGTATTTT. Protein product: CATNRGERITDTQYF.